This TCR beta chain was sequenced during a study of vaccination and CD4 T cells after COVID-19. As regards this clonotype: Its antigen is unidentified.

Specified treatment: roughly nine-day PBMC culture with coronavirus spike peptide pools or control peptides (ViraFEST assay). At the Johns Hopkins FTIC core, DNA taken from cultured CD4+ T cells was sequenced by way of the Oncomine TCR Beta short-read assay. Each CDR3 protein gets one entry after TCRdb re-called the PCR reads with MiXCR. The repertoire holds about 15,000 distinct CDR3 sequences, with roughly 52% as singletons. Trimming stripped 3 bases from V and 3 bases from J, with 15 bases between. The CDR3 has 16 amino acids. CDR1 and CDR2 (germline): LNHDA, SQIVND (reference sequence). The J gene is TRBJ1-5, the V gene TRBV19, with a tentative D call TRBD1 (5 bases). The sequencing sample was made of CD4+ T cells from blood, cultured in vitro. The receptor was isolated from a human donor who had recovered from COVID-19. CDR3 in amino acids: CASSIWGVGSNQPQHF. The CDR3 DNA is TGTGCCAGTAGTATTTGGGGGGTAGGGTCCAATCAGCCCCAGCATTTT.